A single sample gave rise to the 3 T cell receptor beta chains below, sequenced in a study of a mutant IDH1 vaccine in newly diagnosed glioma. These receptors lack a known antigen. Profiling relied on immunoSEQ multiplex PCR, and the TCRdb table lists in-frame clones only, not all of them. Among 110,000 or so clones, roughly 90% were seen once, and the ten largest hold around 0.6%. Time point indicated: week 11, during vaccination. Vaccinated patients received 300 ug of mutant IDH1 20-mer peptide per dose, with topical imiquimod. The source was PBMCs, collected from a glioma patient whose treatment included an IDH1 peptide vaccine. The receptors derive from a woman aged 45-59 years with glioma.

The chain employs TRBV7-6 and TRBJ2-1; 8 bases agree with TRBD2. The CDR3 length is 17 residues. The germline V gene encodes CDR1 SGHVS and CDR2 FNYEAQ. The V gene end was trimmed by 8 bases and the J gene end by 2 bases; junction bases not matched to a gene: 14. CDR3 amino acids: CASLPGIAGKTYNEQFF. In nucleotides, the CDR3 is TGTGCCAGCCTCCCAGGGATAGCGGGAAAGACCTACAATGAGCAGTTCTTC.

This chain links TRBV7-9 with TRBJ2-2; 7 nucleotides line up with TRBD2. CDR3 length: 14 residues. J gave up 7 bases and V 4 bases, and 6 bases lay outside the gene matches. The V gene's germline CDR1 is SEHNR and CDR2 FQNEAQ (reference sequence). The DNA of the CDR3 is TGTGCCAGCAGCTCGGGGAGGGATGGCGGGGAGCTGTTTTTT. Its translation: CASSSGRDGGELFF.

The rearrangement uses TRBV7-9 and TRBJ1-4; 7 nucleotides line up with TRBD1. The germline V gene has CDR1 SEHNR and CDR2 FQNEAQ (reference sequence). Unmatched junction bases numbered 5, after V lost 0 bases and J lost 7 bases. The CDR3 has 15 amino acids. The CDR3 here is CASSLAWRGPEKLFF. The DNA of the CDR3 is TGTGCCAGCAGCTTAGCTTGGAGGGGGCCTGAAAAACTGTTTTTT. Full variable domain (missing parts from reference TRBV7-9 and TRBJ1-4): DTGVSQNPRHKITKRGQNVTFRCDPISEHNRLYWYRQTLGQGPEFLTYFQNEAQLEKSRLLSDRFSAERPKGSFSTLEIQRTEQGDSAMYLCASSLAWRGPEKLFFGSGTQLSVL.